These 16 T cell receptor beta chains were sequenced from one sample in a study of Graves' ophthalmopathy and Graves' hyperthyroidism (dated by TCRdb to 2016 to 2019). Sequencing was performed on an Illumina HiSeq 2000. TCR beta CDR3 regions were amplified from RNA transcripts for repertoire sequencing. HTBI primers and the Qiagen OneStep RT-PCR kit were used in a first-round RT-PCR, which was followed by a second-round multiplex PCR, size selection and purification. TCRdb reanalyzed the raw reads on its own, using fastp at Q25 for trimming and MiXCR for clone calling, and kept in-frame beta chains. Here each entry gathers all rows of one CDR3 protein and keeps the most common genes and DNA. This sample gives roughly 480,000 distinct CDR3 sequences in total; about 15% of them show up just once. The ten largest clones represent approximately 9.8% of the sample. Sequencing used blood. The receptors were gathered from a woman aged 25 to 39 with Graves' ophthalmopathy. Donor details come from another sample of the same person, matched by shared clones.

The V and J genes are TRBV5-1 and TRBJ2-2, with D maybe TRBD2 (6 bases). CDR1 is SGHRS, CDR2 YFSETQ, per germline. V was trimmed by 4 bases and J by 3 bases, leaving 19 bases between them. The CDR3 loop spans 17 amino acids. The CDR3 sequence is CASSRQPGSSDTGELFF. The CDR3 region has the DNA TGCGCCAGCAGCCGTCAACCCGGGAGTAGCGACACCGGGGAGCTGTTTTTT.

The chain couples TRBV12-3 or TRBV12-4 to TRBJ1-3; 7 bases are a match to TRBD1. The CDR3 is 16 amino acids. The V gene end was trimmed by 6 bases and the J gene end by 0 bases; junction bases not matched to a gene: 8. The CDR3 nucleotides read TGTGCCAGCAGCTCCGAACAGGGGAGCTCTGGAAACACCATATATTTT. This codes for CASSSEQGSSGNTIYF.

In its sample, this clonotype was seen a few times. The chain combines TRBV4-1 with TRBJ1-5; perhaps TRBD1 as D (6 bases). Trimming took 6 bases from V and 7 from J, leaving 16 bases between them. CDR3 length equals 14 residues. Germline CDR1 reads MGHRA; CDR2 reads YSYEKL. This chain's CDR3 is CASRMTGGGQPQHF. The CDR3 nucleotides are TGCGCCAGCAGGATGACAGGTGGGGGGCAGCCCCAGCATTTT.

The J gene is TRBJ1-2, the V gene TRBV5-5, with 8 bases matching TRBD1. With 0 bases clipped from V and 4 bases from J, the junction kept 8 bases outside the gene matches. This CDR3 has 16 residues. Germline CDR1 is SGHKS and CDR2 is YYEKEE (reference sequence). The chain's CDR3 is CASSLEAGQAGYGYTF. For the CDR3, the DNA is TGTGCCAGCAGCTTGGAAGCGGGACAGGCCGGCTATGGCTACACCTTC.

In this sample, this clonotype turned up many times. In DNA form, the CDR3 reads TGTGCCATCCACCCTCTGGGGGCCAAAGCCTATGGCTACACCTTC. Translation gives CAIHPLGAKAYGYTF. The chain recombines TRBV28 with TRBJ1-2; D possibly corresponds to TRBD1 (6 bases). This CDR3 is 15 amino acids long. Deletions cut 10 bases from V and 4 bases from J, with 22 bases between. Per germline, CDR1 MDHEN and CDR2 SYDVKM.

Many counts were recorded for this clonotype. The chain has TRBV28 and TRBJ2-2; D unclear. From germline, CDR1 is MDHEN and CDR2 SYDVKM. Trimming cost V 3 bases and J 3 bases, with 8 bases left between them. The CDR3 totals 14 residues. CDR3 DNA: TGTGCCAGCAGTTTTACCCCGGACACCGGGGAGCTGTTTTTT. Protein sequence: CASSFTPDTGELFF.

This clonotype has at least ten counts. The V gene is TRBV10-3, the J gene TRBJ2-7; D ambiguous. The germline V and J ends were trimmed by 0 bases and 3 bases, with 3 bases remaining between them. This CDR3 is built from 12 residues. The germline V gene has CDR1 ENHRY and CDR2 SYGVKD. The CDR3 DNA follows: TGTGCCATCAGTGAGTCCGACTACGAGCAGTACTTC. It codes for CAISESDYEQYF.

This clonotype was seen at least ten times. The chain links TRBV7-8 to TRBJ2-7; D perhaps matches TRBD1 (5 bases). CDR1 and CDR2 (germline): SGHVS, FQNEAQ. CDR3 size: 13 residues. V lost 1 base to trimming and J lost 7 bases, with 11 bases between them. CDR3: CASSLGRVEEQYF. As DNA, the CDR3 is TGTGCCAGCAGCTTAGGCAGGGTAGAAGAGCAGTACTTC.

The chain uses TRBV6-5 and TRBJ1-6; D is perhaps TRBD1 (5 bases). The CDR3 sequence is 15 residues long. Per germline, CDR1 MNHEY and CDR2 SVGAGI. Trimming removed 0 bases at V and 7 bases at J, with 10 bases between. This CDR3 reads CASSYSYGDNSPLHF. Here the CDR3 DNA reads TGTGCCAGCAGTTACTCGTACGGGGACAATTCACCCCTCCACTTT.

This sequence joins TRBV12-3 or TRBV12-4 and TRBJ1-1, with D tentatively TRBD1 (5 bases). This CDR3 is 15 amino acids long. V was cut by 2 bases and J by 0 bases, with 10 bases left in between. The CDR3 loop is CASSLQSGMNTEAFF. The CDR3 bases are TGTGCCAGCAGTTTACAATCAGGGATGAACACTGAAGCTTTCTTT.

This clonotype was found many times. No DNA is shown, since the ends of the CDR3 on it are uncertain; the CDR3 is the one TCRdb lists. The rearrangement uses TRBV3-2 and TRBJ2-2; TRBD1 was called by the table and not checked on the DNA. TRBV3-2 is described as a pseudogene. A total of 17 residues make up the CDR3, ends included. The chain's CDR3 is CASSQDWGQGNTGELFF.

The sample holds many counts of this clonotype. This chain connects TRBV27 to TRBJ2-7, with D perhaps matching TRBD2 (5 bases). Germline V lookup: CDR1 MNHEY, CDR2 SMNVEV (reference sequence). This CDR3 contains 16 residues. The V gene lost 2 bases and the J gene lost 4 bases, with 18 bases spanning the gap. Written as DNA, the CDR3 is TGTGCCAGCAGTTTAAGGGCCTCGGGGTTTTCGTACGAGCAGTACTTC. Its protein product is CASSLRASGFSYEQYF.

This clonotype has ten or more counts. The V call is TRBV28, the J call TRBJ2-7, with 9 bases identical to TRBD1. CDR3 length: 15 residues. CDR1 and CDR2 from the germline V gene are MDHEN and SYDVKM. V was clipped by 4 bases and J by 2 bases; unmatched bases: 6. CDR3 loop: CASSSGQGPTYEQYF. CDR3 DNA: TGTGCCAGCAGTTCCGGACAGGGGCCAACCTACGAGCAGTACTTC.

A remark on this clonotype: It is likely a read error, because the conserved phenylalanine at the end of the CDR3 is missing. The J gene is TRBJ1-6, the V gene TRBV19, with TRBD1 as a possible D gene (6 bases). The germline V gene encodes CDR1 LNHDA and CDR2 SQIVND (reference sequence). The CDR3 contains 15 residues. This CDR3 reads CASNRMGGDNSPLHS. In nucleotides, the CDR3 is TGTGCCAGTAACCGGATGGGGGGCGATAATTCACCGCTCCACTCT.

This clonotype was counted between two and nine times. V is TRBV30 and J is TRBJ1-1; D may be TRBD1 (5 bases). Trimming took 0 bases from V and 1 from J, leaving 15 bases between them. Germline V CDR1 and CDR2: GTSNPN, SVGIG (reference sequence). This CDR3 spans 16 amino acids. The CDR3 DNA sequence: TGTGCCTGGAGTGTAAAGGGCGCAGGGCCGAACACTGAAGCTTTCTTT. Protein product: CAWSVKGAGPNTEAFF. The full variable domain, rest sourced from reference TRBV30 and TRBJ1-1, is SQTIHQWPATLVQPVGSPLSLECTVEGTSNPNLYWYRQAAGRGLQLLFYSVGIGQISSEVPQNLSASRPQDRQFILSSKKLLLSDSGFYLCAWSVKGAGPNTEAFFGQGTRLTVV.

Ten or more counts support this clonotype. The chain joins TRBV24-1 to TRBJ2-7; D possibly corresponds to TRBD2 (5 bases). The V and J ends lost 2 bases and 2 bases respectively, with 9 bases between them. Germline-derived CDR1 and CDR2 are KGHDR and SFDVKD. CDR3 length: 14 amino acids. In nucleotides, the CDR3 is TGTGCCACCAGTGATTCCTCCGGGACCTACGAGCAGTACTTC. Encoded protein: CATSDSSGTYEQYF.